Below, 24 T cell receptor beta chains from the same sample are listed, as sequenced in a study of blood T cell repertoires in COVID-19. Sequencing was performed with immunoSEQ multiplex PCR; in TCRdb, only in-frame clones are kept and a portion is missing. This table has 150,000 to 200,000 clones, approximately 86% appearing once. Sequencing used peripheral blood. Receptors originate from a man aged 50 to 59 with active or convalescent COVID-19.

The rearrangement links TRBV28 to TRBJ1-4; tentative D call: TRBD1 (6 bases). Between the trimmed V and J ends, which lost 6 bases and 0 bases, there was a span of 11 bases. CDR1 MDHEN and CDR2 SYDVKM come from the germline V gene. The CDR3 runs 15 residues. CDR3 sequence: CASRPEGATNEKLFF. DNA of the CDR3: TGTGCCAGCAGACCAGAGGGGGCAACTAATGAAAAACTGTTTTTT.

V usage is TRBV6-6 and J usage is TRBJ1-5; possibly TRBD1 for D (6 bases). The V and J ends lost 2 bases and 5 bases respectively, with 13 bases between them. Germline CDR1 is MNHNY and CDR2 is SVGAGI (reference sequence). The CDR3 is made up of 15 amino acids. The CDR3 spells CASSYTSQGYQPQHF. The CDR3 DNA reads TGTGCCAGCAGTTACACTTCACAGGGTTATCAGCCCCAGCATTTT.

This clone has a single count. This rearrangement joins TRBV7-2 to TRBJ2-5; 8 bases map to TRBD2. The CDR3 has 15 residues. Per the germline V gene, CDR1 is SGHTA and CDR2 is FQGNSA. With 2 bases clipped from V and 5 bases from J, the junction kept 7 bases outside the gene matches. The CDR3 DNA sequence: TGTGCCAGCAGCTTACCCGGGGGGGCTGAGGAGACCCAGTACTTC. Translating gives CASSLPGGAEETQYF. Based on the CDR3 plus reference TRBV7-2 and TRBJ2-5, the full variable domain is GAGVSQSPSNKVTEKGKDVELRCDPISGHTALYWYRQSLGQGLEFLIYFQGNSAPDKSGLPSDRFSAERTGGSVSTLTIQRTQQEDSAVYLCASSLPGGAEETQYFGPGTRLLVL.

The V gene is TRBV5-4, the J gene TRBJ2-5, with D maybe TRBD2 (6 bases). V was trimmed by 0 bases and J by 5 bases, leaving 11 bases between them. The CDR3 consists of 14 residues. Germline CDR1 SGHNT, CDR2 YYREEE (reference sequence). CDR3 nucleotides: TGTGCCAGCAGCTTGGGGGGGGATGGGGAGACCCAGTACTTC. Its translation is CASSLGGDGETQYF.

The chain recombines TRBV9 with TRBJ2-2; tentative D call: TRBD1 (6 bases). This CDR3 contains 14 residues. Germline values: CDR1 SGDLS, CDR2 YYNGEE. V lost 3 bases to trimming and J lost 10 bases, with 16 bases between them. CDR3 sequence reads: CASSAEQGNEELFF. The DNA of the CDR3 is TGTGCCAGCAGCGCAGAACAGGGTAATGAGGAGCTGTTTTTT.

The CDR3 DNA is TGCGCCAGCAGCTTTGGACGGACTAGCGGATACAATGAGCAGTTCTTC. Translation gives CASSFGRTSGYNEQFF. V usage is TRBV5-1 and J usage is TRBJ2-1, with 10 positions matching TRBD2. The CDR3 runs to 16 residues. Germline V gene data show CDR1 as SGHRS and CDR2 as YFSETQ. Unmatched junction bases numbered 6, after V lost 2 bases and J lost 4 bases. Combining the CDR3 with reference TRBV5-1 and TRBJ2-1 gives the whole variable domain KAGVTQTPRYLIKTRGQQVTLSCSPISGHRSVSWYQQTPGQGLQFLFEYFSETQRNKGNFPGRFSGRQFSNSRSEMNVSTLELGDSALYLCASSFGRTSGYNEQFFGPGTRLTVL.

V and J are TRBV7-2 and TRBJ2-7, with D possibly being TRBD1 (5 bases). Per germline, CDR1 SGHTA and CDR2 FQGNSA. There are 15 residues in the CDR3. Trimming removed 4 bases from V and 3 bases from J, with 16 bases in between. CDR3 nucleotides: TGTGCCAGCAGCTCCTCCTGGGGCAGCTTCTACGAGCAGTACTTC. Protein: CASSSSWGSFYEQYF.

The rearrangement links TRBV11-2 to TRBJ2-2; tentative D call: TRBD1 (5 bases). Germline values: CDR1 SGHAT, CDR2 FQNNGV. CDR3 length equals 14 residues. V lost 3 bases and J 1 base, leaving 6 bases between the germline ends. The CDR3 here is CASSFQGNTGELFF. CDR3 sequence (DNA): TGTGCCAGCAGCTTCCAGGGGAACACCGGGGAGCTGTTTTTT.

The chain has TRBV19 and TRBJ1-2, with D tentatively TRBD1 (6 bases). The CDR3 length is 14 residues. The germline V gene has CDR1 LNHDA and CDR2 SQIVND (reference sequence). V lost 4 bases to trimming and J lost 1 base, with 10 bases between them. In DNA, the CDR3 is TGTGCCAGTAGTAAGGACAGCATTAACTATGGCTACACCTTC. Protein: CASSKDSINYGYTF. Variable domain in full (rest from reference TRBV19 and TRBJ1-2): DGGITQSPKYLFRKEGQNVTLSCEQNLNHDAMYWYRQDPGQGLRLIYYSQIVNDFQKGDIAEGYSVSREKKESFPLTVTSAQKNPTAFYLCASSKDSINYGYTFGSGTRLTVV.

CDR3: CASSETGVGEETQYF. CDR3 DNA sequence: TGTGCCAGCAGCGAAACAGGGGTTGGGGAAGAGACCCAGTACTTC. The chain carries TRBV3-1 (or the pseudogene TRBV3-2) and TRBJ2-5; TRBD1 matches at 7 bases. The CDR3 loop spans 15 amino acids. Germline V gives CDR1 LGHDT, CDR2 YNNKEL (reference sequence). V lost 5 bases, J lost 3 bases, and 9 bases stayed unmatched.

This chain's CDR3 is CASSLGAGGNTIYF. Written as DNA, the CDR3 is TGCGCCAGCAGCTTGGGGGCAGGGGGAAACACCATATATTTT. This chain connects TRBV5-1 to TRBJ1-3, with D maybe TRBD1 (5 bases). Germline assignment: CDR1 SGHRS and CDR2 YFSETQ. The length of the CDR3 is 14 residues. The ends were cut back, 0 bases at V and 4 bases at J, with 8 bases in the middle.

This clone appeared a single time. CDR3 residues: CASSYSTRASYEQYF. CDR3 DNA sequence: TGTGCCAGCAGTTACTCGACCAGGGCCTCCTACGAGCAGTACTTC. J is TRBJ2-7 and V is TRBV6-5; the D gene is possibly TRBD1 (5 bases). Germline values: CDR1 MNHEY, CDR2 SVGAGI. Trimming cost V 0 bases and J 0 bases, with 9 bases left between them. The CDR3 extends over 15 amino acids.

The CDR3 is CAWSVLVQGARGYTF. The DNA of the CDR3 is TGTGCCTGGAGTGTATTGGTCCAGGGGGCGCGGGGCTACACCTTC. This chain links TRBV30 with TRBJ1-2, with 8 bases identical to TRBD1. J gave up 8 bases and V 0 bases, and 11 bases lay outside the gene matches. Germline lookup yields CDR1 GTSNPN and CDR2 SVGIG (reference sequence). The CDR3 length is 15 residues.

This clone was found a few times. The rearrangement links TRBV19 to TRBJ2-2; 7 nucleotides agree with TRBD1. The CDR3 is 15 amino acids. CDR1 is LNHDA, CDR2 SQIVND, per germline (reference sequence). V shed 6 bases and J 4 bases; nucleotides not matched to a gene: 8. CDR3: CASRTLGQPTGELFF. The DNA for the CDR3 is TGTGCCAGTAGGACCCTGGGACAGCCCACCGGGGAGCTGTTTTTT. The full variable domain, rest sourced from reference TRBV19 and TRBJ2-2, is DGGITQSPKYLFRKEGQNVTLSCEQNLNHDAMYWYRQDPGQGLRLIYYSQIVNDFQKGDIAEGYSVSREKKESFPLTVTSAQKNPTAFYLCASRTLGQPTGELFFGEGSRLTVL.

This clone occurred a few times. J is TRBJ1-1 and V is TRBV10-1; perhaps TRBD1 as D (6 bases). The germline CDR1 and CDR2 sequences are WNHNN and SYGVQD (reference sequence). V lost 5 bases to trimming and J lost 1 base, with 8 bases between them. The CDR3 is 13 amino acids. This CDR3 is CASSRTENTEAFF. CDR3 DNA: TGCGCCAGCAGTAGGACAGAGAACACTGAAGCTTTCTTT.

V is TRBV6-5 and J is TRBJ2-7; TRBD1 matches 9 bases. Per the germline V gene, CDR1 is MNHEY and CDR2 is SVGAGI. The V and J ends lost 4 bases and 2 bases, in that order; junction bases with no gene match: 9. CDR3 size: 16 residues. The CDR3 region is CASSSPGQGITYEQYF. The CDR3 nucleotides are TGTGCCAGCAGTTCCCCGGGACAGGGTATAACCTACGAGCAGTACTTC.

The gene calls are TRBV28 and TRBJ1-5, with 9 nucleotides matching TRBD1. This CDR3 has 17 amino acids. Looked up from germline, CDR1 is MDHEN and CDR2 is SYDVKM. V was clipped by 4 bases and J by 6 bases; unmatched bases: 13. CDR3 DNA: TGTGCCAGCAGTTCTGGACAGGGGTCGTTGGTTGGTCAGCCCCAGCATTTT. Protein: CASSSGQGSLVGQPQHF.

This clone was seen only once. The gene calls are TRBV7-7 and TRBJ2-1; 8 nucleotides match TRBD2. The V segment lost 1 base and the J segment 6 bases; nucleotides outside the gene matches: 2. This CDR3 is 14 amino acids long. Germline CDR1 SSHAT, CDR2 FNYEAQ (reference sequence). The CDR3 sequence is CASSLDGRGNEQFF. CDR3 DNA sequence: TGTGCCAGCAGCTTAGACGGGAGGGGCAATGAGCAGTTCTTC.

This clone showed up just a few times. The CDR3 nucleotides read TGTGCCAGCAGGGGGGCCACACCCAATCAGCCCCAGCATTTT. Protein sequence: CASRGATPNQPQHF. The rearrangement uses TRBV6-5 and TRBJ1-5; tentatively, D is TRBD1 (6 bases). CDR1 MNHEY and CDR2 SVGAGI come from the germline V gene. The V end lost 6 bases, the J end lost 3 bases, and 12 bases lay between the germline ends. This CDR3 region has 14 residues.

The rearrangement uses TRBV6-5 and TRBJ1-1; D ambiguous. The V gene lost 7 bases and the J gene lost 4 bases, with 10 bases spanning the gap. Per germline, CDR1 MNHEY and CDR2 SVGAGI. The CDR3 runs 12 residues. CDR3 loop: CASTLSFTEAFF. For the CDR3, the DNA is TGTGCCAGCACTCTAAGTTTCACTGAAGCTTTCTTT.

The CDR3 region has the DNA TGTGCCAGCAAGGACGGACAGGGGGCTTCTGAAGCTTTCTTT. Its protein is CASKDGQGASEAFF. The rearrangement joins TRBV19 to TRBJ1-1; 11 bases fit TRBD1. J gave up 6 bases and V 9 bases, and 9 bases lay outside the gene matches. This CDR3 comprises 14 residues. Germline CDR1 and CDR2: LNHDA and SQIVND (reference sequence).

CDR3 nucleotide sequence: TGTGCCATCAGTGAGACCGGACTGGGTCGGACGCAGTATTTT. Its translation is CAISETGLGRTQYF. The V and J genes are TRBV10-3 and TRBJ2-3, with D possibly TRBD2 on 5 matching bases. V shed 2 bases and J shed 9 bases, with 15 bases lying between them. The CDR3 spans 14 residues. From germline, CDR1 is ENHRY and CDR2 SYGVKD.

V and J are TRBV5-4 and TRBJ2-3; maybe TRBD2 (6 bases). The germline gives CDR1 SGHNT, CDR2 YYREEE (reference sequence). Between the trimmed V and J ends, which lost 3 bases and 2 bases, there was a span of 13 bases. The CDR3 has 15 amino acids. CDR3 in DNA: TGTGCCAGCAGCTCCGGAGGGGTCAACACAGATACGCAGTATTTT. Translated, it gives CASSSGGVNTDTQYF.

The chain employs TRBV19 and TRBJ2-7; 8 nucleotides align to TRBD1. J lost 3 bases, V lost 4 bases, and 8 bases had no gene match. The length of the CDR3 is 15 residues. Germline assignment: CDR1 LNHDA and CDR2 SQIVND (reference sequence). The CDR3 sequence: CASSTPGGASYEQYF. CDR3 bases: TGTGCCAGTAGTACCCCAGGGGGCGCGAGCTACGAGCAGTACTTC.